These 20 T cell receptor beta chains came from one sample sequenced in a study of Ad26.COV2.S vaccination and SARS-CoV-2 variants. The data were produced by immunoSEQ multiplex PCR, yet TCRdb's version contains in-frame clones alone and is incomplete. This sample has approximately 480,000 clones, with around 90% found just once. Treatment noted: approximately 18 received Ad26.COV2.S at low or high dose, single or two shots; roughly five received placebo; per-sample allocation not given. Specimens were obtained on day 63 following the first vaccine or placebo injection. Sequencing was performed on peripheral blood, taken in a trial of Ad26.COV2.S vaccine versus placebo. Receptor source: a person between 18 and 60 years old who received the Ad26.COV2.S COVID-19 vaccine or a placebo.

This sequence joins TRBV4-3 and TRBJ2-3, with 8 bases aligning to TRBD1. Per the germline V gene, CDR1 is LGHNA and CDR2 is YSLEER. The V segment lost 3 bases and the J segment 3 bases; nucleotides outside the gene matches: 11. The CDR3 extends over 17 amino acids. This chain's CDR3 is CASSHARGQGLTDTQYF. The CDR3 DNA is TGCGCCAGCAGCCACGCCCGCGGACAGGGATTGACAGATACGCAGTATTTT.

This chain links TRBV7-2 with TRBJ2-7, with D perhaps given as TRBD1 or TRBD2 (5 bases each). The CDR3 extends over 15 amino acids. Trimming took off 2 bases at V and 2 bases at J, with 13 bases between the two ends. Germline values: CDR1 SGHTA, CDR2 FQGNSA. The CDR3 DNA sequence: TGTGCCAGCAGCTTATCGTCCGGGGCCCCCTACGAGCAGTACTTC. Protein sequence: CASSLSSGAPYEQYF.

The rearrangement links TRBV4-3 to TRBJ2-3; 11 nucleotides align to TRBD2. The CDR3 sequence is 19 residues long. Germline V gene lookup returns CDR1 LGHNA and CDR2 YSLEER. The V gene end was trimmed by 2 bases and the J gene end by 1 base; junction bases not matched to a gene: 11. Here the CDR3 reads CASSQFALAGGRGTDTQYF. For the CDR3, the DNA is TGCGCCAGCAGCCAATTTGCCCTAGCGGGAGGTAGGGGCACAGATACGCAGTATTTT.

This chain joins TRBV19 and TRBJ2-7; TRBD1 matches at 8 bases. The CDR3 is 13 residues long. The junction had 8 bases not matched to a gene; V was cut back by 7 bases and J by 6 bases. CDR1 LNHDA and CDR2 SQIVND come from the germline V gene (reference sequence). The DNA for the CDR3 is TGTGCCAGTACCCCAGGGGGCTACAGCGAGCAGTACTTC. Its translation is CASTPGGYSEQYF.

CDR3 DNA: TGTGCCACCAGCAGAGGCATCGTTTCGGAGAACACTGAAGCTTTCTTT. Translated: CATSRGIVSENTEAFF. The rearrangement joins TRBV15 to TRBJ1-1, with D uncertain. The CDR3 is 16 residues long. CDR1 and CDR2 from the germline V gene are LNHNV and YYDKDF (reference sequence). The V gene lost 1 base and the J gene lost 1 base, with 13 bases spanning the gap. The variable domain in full, completed from reference TRBV15 and TRBJ1-1, reads DAMVIQNPRYQVTQFGKPVTLSCSQTLNHNVMYWYQQKSSQAPKLLFHYYDKDFNNEADTPDNFQSRRPNTSFCFLDIRSPGLGDTAMYLCATSRGIVSENTEAFFGQGTRLTVV.

The V gene is TRBV19, the J gene TRBJ1-3; no firm D call. Germline V gene sequence: CDR1 LNHDA, CDR2 SQIVND (reference sequence). V lost 7 bases, J lost 0 bases, and 10 bases lay in between. The CDR3 length is 14 residues. CDR3 in DNA: TGTGCCAGTACCCCGGTGGGCTCTGGAAACACCATATATTTT. Its protein product is CASTPVGSGNTIYF.

This chain links TRBV5-1 with TRBJ2-3; D may be TRBD2 (5 bases). The CDR3 is 18 residues long. V lost 0 bases to trimming and J lost 2 bases, with 19 bases between them. The germline V gene encodes CDR1 SGHRS and CDR2 YFSETQ. CDR3 amino acids: CASSLAPVRVLDTDTQYF. CDR3 nucleotides: TGCGCCAGCAGCTTGGCCCCCGTGCGGGTCCTGGACACAGATACGCAGTATTTT.

This sequence joins TRBV2 and TRBJ2-5, with a tentative D call TRBD2 (6 bases). CDR1 is SNHLY and CDR2 is FYNNEI in the germline V gene. The CDR3 length is 13 residues. Trimming cost V 7 bases and J 3 bases, with 12 bases left between them. The CDR3: CASMAGREETQYF. The CDR3, as DNA: TGTGCCAGCATGGCGGGGCGGGAAGAGACCCAGTACTTC.

The rearrangement links TRBV29-1 to TRBJ1-1, with D tentatively TRBD1 (5 bases). This CDR3 has 18 residues. The germline gives CDR1 SQVTM, CDR2 ANQGSEA. V was clipped by 3 bases and J by 6 bases, with 29 bases between them. In nucleotides, the CDR3 is TGCAGCGTTGATAGTGGCGGCCTTGCGGGGGGGATGGCAGCTGAAGCTTTCTTT. It yields the protein CSVDSGGLAGGMAAEAFF.

The J gene is TRBJ2-3, the V gene TRBV7-3; TRBD1 agrees at 7 bases. This CDR3 spans 15 amino acids. With V trimmed by 5 bases and J by 0 bases, 5 bases remained unmatched. In germline, CDR1 is SGHTA, CDR2 FQGTGA. This CDR3 is CASSQKGQSTDTQYF. As DNA, the CDR3 is TGTGCCAGCAGCCAAAAGGGACAGAGCACAGATACGCAGTATTTT.

Only one count was recorded for this clone. The chain joins TRBV10-3 to TRBJ2-7; 7 bases align to TRBD1. V lost 10 bases, J lost 5 bases, and 5 bases stayed unmatched. The V gene's germline CDR1 is ENHRY and CDR2 SYGVKD. The CDR3 extends over 11 amino acids. The CDR3 region is CATTTGNEQYF. The DNA for the CDR3 is TGTGCCACTACGACAGGGAACGAGCAGTACTTC.

The rearrangement links TRBV10-3 to TRBJ1-4; D remains ambiguous. Trimming took off 0 bases at V and 8 bases at J, with 7 bases between the two ends. CDR1 is ENHRY and CDR2 is SYGVKD in the germline V gene. The CDR3 runs to 13 residues. DNA of the CDR3: TGTGCCATCAGTGAGTCTGCGGTGGAAAAACTGTTTTTT. This encodes CAISESAVEKLFF.

The V gene is TRBV3-1 (or the pseudogene TRBV3-2), the J gene TRBJ1-2, with 7 nucleotides matching TRBD1. V lost 4 bases and J lost 4; bases outside the gene matches: 12. The CDR3 runs to 16 residues. Germline lookup yields CDR1 LGHDT and CDR2 YNNKEL (reference sequence). The CDR3 here is CASSPSADRVIYGYTF. The CDR3 bases are TGTGCCAGCAGCCCTTCTGCAGACAGGGTTATCTATGGCTACACCTTC.

The CDR3 nucleotides read TGTGCCAGCAGCCCAAGACTAGCGGGAGATCTAGATACGCAGTATTTT. Residues: CASSPRLAGDLDTQYF. This chain uses TRBV9 with TRBJ2-3; 12 nucleotides line up with TRBD2. The CDR3 runs 16 residues. Trimming took 4 bases from V and 5 from J; bases not matched to a gene: 8. In germline, CDR1 is SGDLS, CDR2 YYNGEE. Full variable domain (remainder filled in from reference TRBV9 and TRBJ2-3): DSGVTQTPKHLITATGQRVTLRCSPRSGDLSVYWYQQSLDQGLQFLIQYYNGEERAKGNILERFSAQQFPDLHSELNLSSLELGDSALYFCASSPRLAGDLDTQYFGPGTRLTVL.

The rearrangement links TRBV6-4 to TRBJ2-3; TRBD2 agrees at 8 bases. The CDR3 spans 14 residues. Germline CDR1 is MRHNA and CDR2 is SNTAGT. Unmatched junction bases numbered 3, after V lost 4 bases and J lost 3 bases. The CDR3: CASSVAGGTDTQYF. CDR3 nucleotide sequence: TGTGCCAGCAGTGTCGCGGGAGGAACAGATACGCAGTATTTT.

This clone was seen just once. J is TRBJ2-5 and V is TRBV20-1; D is perhaps TRBD1 or TRBD2 (5 bases each). This CDR3 has 11 residues. CDR1 DFQATT and CDR2 SNEGSKA come from the germline V gene (reference sequence). V dropped 8 bases and J dropped 3 bases, with 10 bases sitting between them. The CDR3 DNA reads TGCAGTCTAGGGACGAAAGAGACCCAGTACTTC. This sequence encodes CSLGTKETQYF.

The CDR3 DNA reads as TGTGCCAGCAGCCATCCTAGCGAAACCTACAATGAGCAGTTCTTC. Amino acids: CASSHPSETYNEQFF. This rearrangement joins TRBV5-4 to TRBJ2-1; maybe TRBD2 (6 bases). The CDR3 extends over 15 amino acids. The V gene's germline CDR1 is SGHNT and CDR2 YYREEE (reference sequence). V dropped 4 bases and J dropped 2 bases, with 13 bases sitting between them.

This sequence joins TRBV7-2 and TRBJ2-1, with D possibly being TRBD2 (6 bases). Germline CDR1 is SGHTA and CDR2 is FQGNSA. The length of the CDR3 is 15 residues. Trimming stripped 5 bases from V and 0 bases from J, with 11 bases between. CDR3 in amino acids: CASSTAGNSYNEQFF. In DNA, the CDR3 is TGTGCCAGCAGCACCGCGGGAAACTCCTACAATGAGCAGTTCTTC. Complete variable domain (other parts from reference TRBV7-2 and TRBJ2-1): GAGVSQSPSNKVTEKGKDVELRCDPISGHTALYWYRQSLGQGLEFLIYFQGNSAPDKSGLPSDRFSAERTGGSVSTLTIQRTQQEDSAVYLCASSTAGNSYNEQFFGPGTRLTVL.

This clone was counted a single time. This rearrangement joins TRBV19 to TRBJ2-3, with 8 bases identical to TRBD2. Trimming at V came to 3 bases and at J to 2 bases, leaving 7 bases not matched to a gene. The CDR3 length is 16 residues. Germline V gene lookup returns CDR1 LNHDA and CDR2 SQIVND (reference sequence). The CDR3 nucleotides are TGTGCCAGTAGTATCTTTGCGGGAGGCGACACAGATACGCAGTATTTT. Amino acids: CASSIFAGGDTDTQYF.

The V and J genes are TRBV29-1 and TRBJ2-7; D possibly corresponds to TRBD2 (5 bases). CDR3 size: 12 residues. CDR1 SQVTM and CDR2 ANQGSEA come from the germline V gene. V was cut by 4 bases and J by 6 bases, with 13 bases left in between. CDR3 DNA sequence: TGCAGCGTTGGAGAGGGCTTCGGCGAGCAGTACTTC. The encoded protein is CSVGEGFGEQYF.